The 5 T cell receptor beta chains listed next were all sequenced from one sample in a study of blood T cell repertoires in COVID-19. Produced via immunoSEQ multiplex PCR; TCRdb's table is partial and in-frame only. This sample has 68,000 or so clones, with about 83% found just once. The source material was peripheral blood. The source is a human donor in a cohort sampled during active COVID-19.

The chain couples TRBV27 to TRBJ1-2, with 12 bases fitting TRBD1. Germline V gene sequence: CDR1 MNHEY, CDR2 SMNVEV (reference sequence). Trimming at V came to 3 bases and at J to 4 bases, leaving 0 bases not matched to a gene. CDR3 length: 14 residues. Here the CDR3 reads CASSLGQGAYGYTF. CDR3 coding DNA: TGTGCCAGCAGTTTGGGACAGGGGGCCTATGGCTACACCTTC.

The chain carries TRBV5-1 and TRBJ1-1, with 8 bases lining up with TRBD1. CDR1 is SGHRS, CDR2 YFSETQ, per germline. This CDR3 is built from 18 residues. V was pared by 3 bases and J by 2 bases, with 15 bases of the junction left unmatched. CDR3 loop: CASSSRPLDRELNTEAFF. The CDR3, as DNA: TGCGCCAGCAGCTCAAGACCCTTGGACAGGGAGCTTAACACTGAAGCTTTCTTT. Complete variable domain (other parts from reference TRBV5-1 and TRBJ1-1): KAGVTQTPRYLIKTRGQQVTLSCSPISGHRSVSWYQQTPGQGLQFLFEYFSETQRNKGNFPGRFSGRQFSNSRSEMNVSTLELGDSALYLCASSSRPLDRELNTEAFFGQGTRLTVV.

In DNA form, the CDR3 reads TGTGCCAGCAGTCGAGGACAGGGTGAGACCCAGTACTTC. Translating it yields CASSRGQGETQYF. The chain combines TRBV6-4 with TRBJ2-5; 8 nucleotides line up with TRBD1. Per germline, CDR1 MRHNA and CDR2 SNTAGT. Germline trimming cut 5 bases from V and 5 bases from J; bases unmatched to any gene: 4. The CDR3 covers 13 residues.

The chain joins TRBV2 to TRBJ2-7, with D maybe TRBD1 (6 bases). The CDR3 runs to 16 residues. V lost 2 bases to trimming and J lost 4 bases, with 18 bases between them. Germline V gene lookup returns CDR1 SNHLY and CDR2 FYNNEI. DNA of the CDR3: TGTGCCAGCAGTGAAACTCAACAGGGCGAATTATACGAGCAGTACTTC. It yields the protein CASSETQQGELYEQYF.

The sample holds a few counts of this clone. V gene TRBV5-1 combines with J gene TRBJ1-6; tentative D call: TRBD1 (5 bases). The V end was cut by 1 base, the J end by 6 bases, with 11 bases between. CDR3 size: 15 residues. Germline CDR1 reads SGHRS; CDR2 reads YFSETQ. Written as DNA, the CDR3 is TGCGCCAGCAGCTTGAATTCCAGGGTTAATTCACCCCTCCACTTT. Translated: CASSLNSRVNSPLHF.